These 16 T cell receptor beta chains originate from one sample sequenced in a study of persistence of HIV-infected CD4 T cells. This was the immunoSEQ version 4 assay in survey mode. Here immunoSEQ multiplex PCR was the method, and the copy in TCRdb shows in-frame clones only, minus some. Among about 43,000 clones, around 92% were seen once, and the ten largest hold under 1.2%. Which antigens these TCRs recognize remains unknown. Anti-CD3/anti-CD28 beads served as a nonspecific positive control stimulus. Responding CD4+ T cells were sorted by upregulation of both CD40 ligand and CD69. The sequencing here drew on CD4+ T cells sorted from PBMCs after 18-hour stimulation, taken from a patient who received antiretroviral therapy. The origin of the receptors is an adult man with HIV who was CMV-seropositive.

The CDR3 region is CASARHDFPLNTEAFF. CDR3 nucleotide sequence: TGTGCCAGCGCGAGGCATGATTTTCCCTTGAACACTGAAGCTTTCTTT. This chain uses TRBV7-8 with TRBJ1-1; the D is unclear. This CDR3 has 16 amino acids. The V end lost 8 bases, the J end lost 0 bases, and 19 bases lay between the germline ends. The germline gives CDR1 SGHVS, CDR2 FQNEAQ. Together with reference TRBV7-8 and TRBJ1-1, the CDR3 gives the full variable domain: GAGVSQSPRYKVAKRGQDVALRCDPISGHVSLFWYQQALGQGPEFLTYFQNEAQLDKSGLPSDRFFAERPEGSVSTLKIQRTQQEDSAVYLCASARHDFPLNTEAFFGQGTRLTVV.

The chain joins TRBV6-5 to TRBJ1-1; D might be TRBD1 (5 bases). Trimming left V 6 bases short and J 1 base short, with 9 bases between. The CDR3 is 13 amino acids. Germline values: CDR1 MNHEY, CDR2 SVGAGI. CDR3 loop: CASSQGQNTEAFF. CDR3 bases: TGTGCCAGCAGCCAAGGACAGAACACTGAAGCTTTCTTT.

The V gene is TRBV20-1, the J gene TRBJ2-7; unclear D gene. Deletions cut 3 bases from V and 7 bases from J, with 19 bases between. The CDR3 totals 14 residues. Germline CDR1 is DFQATT and CDR2 is SNEGSKA (reference sequence). DNA of the CDR3: TGCAGTGCTAGTAATGCAGTTGGGGTGAGGGAGCAGTACTTC. Amino acids: CSASNAVGVREQYF.

This clone has more than one count but fewer than ten. This same CDR3 is encoded by further DNA sequences in the sample. The chain links TRBV6-1 to TRBJ2-2, with TRBD1 identical over 7 bases. V lost 4 bases and J lost 0; bases outside the gene matches: 5. The CDR3 extends over 16 amino acids. The germline gives CDR1 MNHNS, CDR2 SASEGT. The CDR3, as DNA: TGTGCCAGCAGTGCCAGACAGGGAGCGAACACCGGGGAGCTGTTTTTT. Protein: CASSARQGANTGELFF.

The chain uses TRBV20-1 and TRBJ1-1; D remains ambiguous. V was cut by 3 bases and J by 11 bases, with 13 bases left in between. The CDR3 spans 11 residues. Germline CDR1 and CDR2: DFQATT and SNEGSKA (reference sequence). The CDR3 sequence is CSASPGPEAFF. The CDR3 DNA is TGCAGTGCTAGCCCCGGTCCCGAGGCTTTCTTT.

The V and J genes are TRBV2 and TRBJ2-7, with TRBD1 matching over 7 bases. Germline V CDR1 and CDR2: SNHLY, FYNNEI. V lost 10 bases, J lost 0 bases, and 9 bases stayed unmatched. There are 14 residues in the CDR3. The CDR3 reads CATQSDRSSYEQYF. Here the CDR3 DNA reads TGTGCCACACAATCGGACAGGAGCTCCTACGAGCAGTACTTC.

The genes are TRBV6-6 and TRBJ1-5, with D hard to call. V dropped 7 bases and J dropped 5 bases, with 18 bases sitting between them. The CDR3 has 15 residues. Germline values: CDR1 MNHNY, CDR2 SVGAGI (reference sequence). The CDR3 loop is CASTHSGKGDQPQHF. DNA of the CDR3: TGTGCCAGCACTCATTCTGGTAAGGGTGATCAGCCCCAGCATTTT.

This clone was seen only once. This chain connects TRBV3-1 (or the pseudogene TRBV3-2) to TRBJ2-7, with TRBD1 matching 7 bases. The germline V gene encodes CDR1 LGHDT and CDR2 YNNKEL (reference sequence). The CDR3 extends over 15 amino acids. Trimming took 4 bases from V and 5 from J; bases not matched to a gene: 11. DNA of the CDR3: TGTGCCAGCAGCCTAACCGGACAGGTACGACACGAGCAGTACTTC. Its translation is CASSLTGQVRHEQYF.

This sequence joins TRBV9 and TRBJ2-7, with 9 bases lining up with TRBD1. V gave up 4 bases and J gave up 7 bases; unmatched junction bases: 12. From germline, CDR1 is SGDLS and CDR2 YYNGEE. CDR3 length equals 15 residues. The DNA for the CDR3 is TGTGCCAGCAGCCCCGGGGACAGGGACGGTTCTGAGCAGTACTTC. Encoded protein: CASSPGDRDGSEQYF.

The rearrangement joins TRBV7-2 to TRBJ2-1, with D perhaps matching TRBD1 or TRBD2 (5 bases each). The CDR3 consists of 13 residues. V lost 5 bases and J 8 bases, leaving 13 bases between the germline ends. Germline V lookup: CDR1 SGHTA, CDR2 FQGNSA. CDR3 region: CASSGLRGDEQFF. For the CDR3, the DNA is TGTGCCAGCAGCGGACTCCGGGGCGATGAGCAGTTCTTC.

This clone was found a few times. The genes are TRBV28 and TRBJ2-2, with D maybe TRBD1 (7 bases). Between the trimmed V and J ends, which lost 10 bases and 7 bases, there was a span of 22 bases. Looked up from germline, CDR1 is MDHEN and CDR2 is SYDVKM. The CDR3 totals 15 residues. DNA of the CDR3: TGTGCCACCAATCCCCCCAGGGGGGACATCGGGGAGCTGTTTTTT. This encodes CATNPPRGDIGELFF.

The CDR3, as DNA: TGTGCCAGTAGTATGGGACAGGGGAACTATGGCTACACCTTC. Translating it yields CASSMGQGNYGYTF. The chain joins TRBV19 to TRBJ1-2, with 10 bases matching TRBD1. The germline CDR1 and CDR2 sequences are LNHDA and SQIVND (reference sequence). The CDR3 extends over 14 amino acids. V shed 3 bases and J 2 bases; nucleotides not matched to a gene: 0.

The genes are TRBV2 and TRBJ1-1; D uncertain. This CDR3 is 14 amino acids long. The germline V gene encodes CDR1 SNHLY and CDR2 FYNNEI. The V and J ends lost 6 bases and 0 bases respectively, with 11 bases between them. CDR3 residues: CASRHDTVNTEAFF. CDR3 DNA: TGTGCCAGCAGACATGACACGGTGAACACTGAAGCTTTCTTT.

This chain joins TRBV5-8 and TRBJ1-5; 7 bases map to TRBD1. The CDR3 is made up of 14 amino acids. Germline values: CDR1 SGHTS, CDR2 YDEGEE. The V and J ends lost 4 bases and 5 bases, in that order; junction bases with no gene match: 6. The CDR3 spells CASSLGQWDQPQHF. The CDR3 DNA follows: TGTGCCAGCAGCCTGGGACAGTGGGATCAGCCCCAGCATTTT.

The chain carries TRBV4-2 and TRBJ1-2, with D possibly TRBD1 on 6 matching bases. Per the germline V gene, CDR1 is LGHNA and CDR2 is YNFKEQ. Trimming removed 2 bases at V and 3 bases at J, with 10 bases between. CDR3 length: 14 amino acids. The CDR3 spells CASSQNRVDYGYTF. The CDR3 DNA is TGTGCCAGCAGCCAAAACAGGGTCGACTATGGCTACACCTTC.

This chain connects TRBV5-4 to TRBJ2-1; possible D gene TRBD2, 5 bases. The germline CDR1 and CDR2 sequences are SGHNT and YYREEE (reference sequence). The V and J ends lost 1 base and 0 bases respectively, with 14 bases between them. CDR3 length: 17 residues. CDR3 loop: CASSLRFSESSYNEQFF. CDR3 DNA sequence: TGTGCCAGCAGCTTGAGGTTTAGCGAGAGCTCCTACAATGAGCAGTTCTTC.